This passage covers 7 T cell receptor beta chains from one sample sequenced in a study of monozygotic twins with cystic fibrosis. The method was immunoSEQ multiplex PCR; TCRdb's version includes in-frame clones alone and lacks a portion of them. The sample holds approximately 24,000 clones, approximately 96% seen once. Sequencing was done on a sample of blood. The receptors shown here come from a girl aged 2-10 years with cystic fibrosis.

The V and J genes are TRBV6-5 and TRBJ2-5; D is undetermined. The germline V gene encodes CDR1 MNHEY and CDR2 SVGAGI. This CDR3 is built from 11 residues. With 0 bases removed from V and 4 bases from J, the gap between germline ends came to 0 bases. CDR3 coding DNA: TGTGCCAGCAGTTACTCAGAGACCCAGTACTTC. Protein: CASSYSETQYF.

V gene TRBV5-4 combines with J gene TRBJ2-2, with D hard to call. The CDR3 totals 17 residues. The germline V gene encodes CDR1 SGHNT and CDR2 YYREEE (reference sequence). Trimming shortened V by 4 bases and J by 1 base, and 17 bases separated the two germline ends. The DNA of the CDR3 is TGTGCCAGCAGCCCTGGTCCCGGTGGGAAGAACACCGGGGAGCTGTTTTTT. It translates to CASSPGPGGKNTGELFF.

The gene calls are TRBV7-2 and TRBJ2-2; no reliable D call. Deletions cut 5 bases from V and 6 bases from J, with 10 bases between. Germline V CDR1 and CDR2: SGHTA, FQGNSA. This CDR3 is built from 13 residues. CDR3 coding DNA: TGTGCCAGCAGCCTCAGCCGCCCCGGGGAGCTGTTTTTT. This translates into CASSLSRPGELFF.

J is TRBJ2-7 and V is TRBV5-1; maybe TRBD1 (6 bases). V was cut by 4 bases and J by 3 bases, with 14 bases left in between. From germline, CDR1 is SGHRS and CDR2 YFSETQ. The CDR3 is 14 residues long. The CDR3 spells CASSPSEGVYEQYF. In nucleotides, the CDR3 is TGCGCCAGCAGCCCAAGCGAGGGGGTCTACGAGCAGTACTTC. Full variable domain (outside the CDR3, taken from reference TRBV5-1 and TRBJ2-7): KAGVTQTPRYLIKTRGQQVTLSCSPISGHRSVSWYQQTPGQGLQFLFEYFSETQRNKGNFPGRFSGRQFSNSRSEMNVSTLELGDSALYLCASSPSEGVYEQYFGPGTRLTVT.

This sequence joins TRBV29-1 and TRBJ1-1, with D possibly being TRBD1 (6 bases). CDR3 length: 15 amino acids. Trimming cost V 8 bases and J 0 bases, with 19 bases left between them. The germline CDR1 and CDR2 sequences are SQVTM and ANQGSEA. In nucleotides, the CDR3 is TGCAGCACCCGAGGGGGGTGGGGGATGAACACTGAAGCTTTCTTT. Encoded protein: CSTRGGWGMNTEAFF. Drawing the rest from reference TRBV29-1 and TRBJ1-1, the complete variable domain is SAVISQKPSRDICQRGTSLTIQCQVDSQVTMMFWYRQQPGQSLTLIATANQGSEATYESGFVIDKFPISRPNLTFSTLTVSNMSPEDSSIYLCSTRGGWGMNTEAFFGQGTRLTVV.

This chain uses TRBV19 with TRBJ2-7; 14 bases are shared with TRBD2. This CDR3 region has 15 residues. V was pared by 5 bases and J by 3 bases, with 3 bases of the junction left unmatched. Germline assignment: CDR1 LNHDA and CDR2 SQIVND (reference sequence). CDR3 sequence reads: CASSPGTSGGYEQYF. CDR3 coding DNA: TGTGCCAGTAGTCCCGGGACTAGCGGGGGCTACGAGCAGTACTTC. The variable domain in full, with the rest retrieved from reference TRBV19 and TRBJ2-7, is DGGITQSPKYLFRKEGQNVTLSCEQNLNHDAMYWYRQDPGQGLRLIYYSQIVNDFQKGDIAEGYSVSREKKESFPLTVTSAQKNPTAFYLCASSPGTSGGYEQYFGPGTRLTVT.

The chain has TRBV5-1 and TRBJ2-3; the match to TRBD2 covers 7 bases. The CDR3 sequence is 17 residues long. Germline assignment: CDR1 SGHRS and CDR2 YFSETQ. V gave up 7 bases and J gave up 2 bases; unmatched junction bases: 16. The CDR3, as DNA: TGCGCCAGCGCTGGGGTTCTCGGCGGGAGTTTCACAGATACGCAGTATTTT. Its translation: CASAGVLGGSFTDTQYF. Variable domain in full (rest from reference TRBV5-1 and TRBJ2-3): KAGVTQTPRYLIKTRGQQVTLSCSPISGHRSVSWYQQTPGQGLQFLFEYFSETQRNKGNFPGRFSGRQFSNSRSEMNVSTLELGDSALYLCASAGVLGGSFTDTQYFGPGTRLTVL.